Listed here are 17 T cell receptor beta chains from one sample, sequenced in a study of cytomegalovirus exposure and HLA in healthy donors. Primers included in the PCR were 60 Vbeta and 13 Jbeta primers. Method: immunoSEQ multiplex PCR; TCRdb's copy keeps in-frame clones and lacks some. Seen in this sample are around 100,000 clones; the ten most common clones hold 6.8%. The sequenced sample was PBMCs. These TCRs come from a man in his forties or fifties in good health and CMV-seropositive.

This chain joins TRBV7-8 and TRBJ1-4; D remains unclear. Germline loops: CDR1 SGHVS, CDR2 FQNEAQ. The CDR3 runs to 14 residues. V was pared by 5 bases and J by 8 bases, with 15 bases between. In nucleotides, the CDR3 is TGTGCCAGCAGCCCCGCGTATTCGAGCGAAAAACTGTTTTTT. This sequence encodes CASSPAYSSEKLFF. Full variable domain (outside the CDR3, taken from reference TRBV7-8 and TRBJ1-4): GAGVSQSPRYKVAKRGQDVALRCDPISGHVSLFWYQQALGQGPEFLTYFQNEAQLDKSGLPSDRFFAERPEGSVSTLKIQRTQQEDSAVYLCASSPAYSSEKLFFGSGTQLSVL.

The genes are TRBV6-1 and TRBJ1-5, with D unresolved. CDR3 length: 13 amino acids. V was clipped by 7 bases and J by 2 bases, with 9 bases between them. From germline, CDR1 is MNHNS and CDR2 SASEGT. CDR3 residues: CASTLSGNQPQHF. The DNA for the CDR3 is TGTGCCAGCACTTTGTCCGGCAATCAGCCCCAGCATTTT.

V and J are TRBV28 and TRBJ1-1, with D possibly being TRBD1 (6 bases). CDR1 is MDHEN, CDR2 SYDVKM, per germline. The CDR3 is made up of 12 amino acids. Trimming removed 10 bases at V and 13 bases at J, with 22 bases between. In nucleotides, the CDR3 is TGTGCCACCTCCGGGACAAACCGTGGAGGTTTCTTT. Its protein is CATSGTNRGGFF.

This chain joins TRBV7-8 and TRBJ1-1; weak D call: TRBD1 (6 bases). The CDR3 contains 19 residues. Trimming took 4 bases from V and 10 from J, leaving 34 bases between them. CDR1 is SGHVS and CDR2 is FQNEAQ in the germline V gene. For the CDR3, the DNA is TGTGCCAGCAGCTCCTCCACAGGGTCGAACCCCCGTCGGCTCAGGGTAGCTTTCTTT. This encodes CASSSSTGSNPRRLRVAFF.

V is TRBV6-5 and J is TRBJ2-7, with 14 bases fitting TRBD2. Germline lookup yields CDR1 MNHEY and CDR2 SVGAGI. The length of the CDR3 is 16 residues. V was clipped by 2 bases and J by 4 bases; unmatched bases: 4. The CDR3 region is CASSYGLAGGLYEQYF. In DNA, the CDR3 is TGTGCCAGCAGTTACGGACTAGCGGGAGGATTGTACGAGCAGTACTTC.

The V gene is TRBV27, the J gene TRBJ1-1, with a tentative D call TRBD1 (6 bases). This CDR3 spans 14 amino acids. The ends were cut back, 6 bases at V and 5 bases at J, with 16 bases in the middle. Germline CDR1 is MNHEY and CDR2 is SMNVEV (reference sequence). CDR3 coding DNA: TGTGCCAGCAGCAACGGGGGGGCGGGGACTGAAGCTTTCTTT. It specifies CASSNGGAGTEAFF.

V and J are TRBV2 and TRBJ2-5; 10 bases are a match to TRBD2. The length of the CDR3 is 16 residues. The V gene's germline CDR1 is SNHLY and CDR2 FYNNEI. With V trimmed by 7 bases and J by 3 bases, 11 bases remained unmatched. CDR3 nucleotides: TGTGCCAGCATCAAAGCGGGAGGGCCTTCGAAAGAGACCCAGTACTTC. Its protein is CASIKAGGPSKETQYF. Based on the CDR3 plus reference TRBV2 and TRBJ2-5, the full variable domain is EPEVTQTPSHQVTQMGQEVILRCVPISNHLYFYWYRQILGQKVEFLVSFYNNEISEKSEIFDDQFSVERPDGSNFTLKIRSTKLEDSAMYFCASIKAGGPSKETQYFGPGTRLLVL.

CDR3 loop: CASSQLADTGELFF. CDR3 bases: TGTGCCAGCAGCCAACTAGCGGACACCGGGGAGCTGTTTTTT. This sequence joins TRBV6-1 and TRBJ2-2; 8 nucleotides align to TRBD2. J gave up 3 bases and V 6 bases, and 3 bases lay outside the gene matches. Germline CDR1 and CDR2: MNHNS and SASEGT. CDR3 size: 14 residues.

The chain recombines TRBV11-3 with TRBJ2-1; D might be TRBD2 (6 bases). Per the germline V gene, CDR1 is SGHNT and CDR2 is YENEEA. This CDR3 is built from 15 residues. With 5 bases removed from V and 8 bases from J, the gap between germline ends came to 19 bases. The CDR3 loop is CASSLKLAILHEQFF. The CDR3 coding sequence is TGTGCCAGCAGCCTTAAACTAGCTATACTCCATGAGCAGTTCTTC.

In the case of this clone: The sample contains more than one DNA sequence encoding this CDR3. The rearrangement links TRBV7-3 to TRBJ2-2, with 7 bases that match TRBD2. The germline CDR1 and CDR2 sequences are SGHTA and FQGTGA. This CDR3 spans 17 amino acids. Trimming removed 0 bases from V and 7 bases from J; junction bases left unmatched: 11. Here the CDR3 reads CASSLTVLAGEVGELFF. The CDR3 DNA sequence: TGTGCCAGCAGCTTAACAGTCCTGGCGGGAGAGGTCGGGGAGCTGTTTTTT.

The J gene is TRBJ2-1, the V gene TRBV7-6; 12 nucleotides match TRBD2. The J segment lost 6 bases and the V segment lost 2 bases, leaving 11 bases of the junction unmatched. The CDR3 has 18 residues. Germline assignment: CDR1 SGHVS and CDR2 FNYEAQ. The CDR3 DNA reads TGTGCCAGCAGCTTAACCGGGACTAGCGGGCCGGGAGGCAATGAGCAGTTCTTC. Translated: CASSLTGTSGPGGNEQFF.

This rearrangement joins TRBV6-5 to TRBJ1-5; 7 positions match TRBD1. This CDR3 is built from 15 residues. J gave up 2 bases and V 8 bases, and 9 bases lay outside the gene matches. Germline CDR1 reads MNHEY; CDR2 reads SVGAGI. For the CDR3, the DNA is TGTGCCAGCGGGGGGCGGCAGGGGGGCAATCAGCCCCAGCATTTT. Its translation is CASGGRQGGNQPQHF.

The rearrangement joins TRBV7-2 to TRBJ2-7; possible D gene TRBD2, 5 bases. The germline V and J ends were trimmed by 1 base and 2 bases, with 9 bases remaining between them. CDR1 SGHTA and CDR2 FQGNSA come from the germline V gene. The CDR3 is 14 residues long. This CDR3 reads CASSLGGDPYEQYF. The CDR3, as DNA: TGTGCCAGCAGCTTAGGGGGAGACCCCTACGAGCAGTACTTC.

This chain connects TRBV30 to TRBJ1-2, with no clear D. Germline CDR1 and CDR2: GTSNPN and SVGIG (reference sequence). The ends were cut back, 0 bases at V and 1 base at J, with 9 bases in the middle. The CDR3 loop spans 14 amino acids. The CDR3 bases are TGTGCCTGGAGTGTAAGTCCGGGTAACTATGGCTACACCTTC. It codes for CAWSVSPGNYGYTF. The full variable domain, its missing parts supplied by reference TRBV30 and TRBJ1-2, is SQTIHQWPATLVQPVGSPLSLECTVEGTSNPNLYWYRQAAGRGLQLLFYSVGIGQISSEVPQNLSASRPQDRQFILSSKKLLLSDSGFYLCAWSVSPGNYGYTFGSGTRLTVV.

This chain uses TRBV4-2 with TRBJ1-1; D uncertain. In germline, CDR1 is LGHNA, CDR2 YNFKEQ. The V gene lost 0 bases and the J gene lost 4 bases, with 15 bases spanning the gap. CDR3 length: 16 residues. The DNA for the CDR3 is TGTGCCAGCAGCCAAGATAACGGGTGGGTGGGCACTGAAGCTTTCTTT. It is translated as CASSQDNGWVGTEAFF.

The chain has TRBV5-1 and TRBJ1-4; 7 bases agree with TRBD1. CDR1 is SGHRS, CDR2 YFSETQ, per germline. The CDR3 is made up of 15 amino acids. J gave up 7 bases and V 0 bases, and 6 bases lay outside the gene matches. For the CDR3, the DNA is TGCGCCAGCAGCTTGGAATGGACAGGAGTTGAAAAACTGTTTTTT. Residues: CASSLEWTGVEKLFF.

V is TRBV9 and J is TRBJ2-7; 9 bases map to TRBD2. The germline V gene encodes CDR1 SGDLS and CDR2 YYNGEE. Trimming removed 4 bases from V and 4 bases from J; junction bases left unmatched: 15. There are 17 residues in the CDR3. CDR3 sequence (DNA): TGTGCCAGCAGCCCGCGAGGTGTTAGCGGGAGTGCTTACGAGCAGTACTTC. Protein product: CASSPRGVSGSAYEQYF.